This T cell receptor beta chain is drawn from a study of T cell changes during pregnancy in multiple sclerosis. J gave up 5 bases and V 0 bases, and 8 bases lay outside the gene matches. The V gene's germline CDR1 is WNHNN and CDR2 SYGVQD (reference sequence). The CDR3 spans 17 residues. Assay used: immunoSEQ multiplex PCR; TCRdb lists only in-frame clones, some missing. The sample has tens of thousands of clones, 91% seen once. This clonotype originated in a female donor in good health, enrolled as a control in a pregnancy study. The J gene is TRBJ2-3, the V gene TRBV10-1; 10 nucleotides align to TRBD2. Sequenced here: peripheral blood, sampled in the third trimester of pregnancy. The CDR3 spells CASSESISGRARDTQYF. The CDR3 DNA reads TGCGCCAGCAGTGAGTCGATAAGCGGGAGGGCCCGAGATACGCAGTATTTT.